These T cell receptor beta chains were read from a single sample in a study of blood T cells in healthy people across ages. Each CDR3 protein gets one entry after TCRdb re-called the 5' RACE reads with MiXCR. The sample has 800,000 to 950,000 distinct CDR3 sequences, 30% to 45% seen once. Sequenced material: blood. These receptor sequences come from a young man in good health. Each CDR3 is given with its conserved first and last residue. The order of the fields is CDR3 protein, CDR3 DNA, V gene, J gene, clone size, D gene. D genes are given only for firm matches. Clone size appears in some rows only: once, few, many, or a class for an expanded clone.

CDR3: CASSMGLTKADTQYF
DNA: TGTGCCAGCAGCATGGGACTGACAAAAGCAGATACGCAGTATTTT
V: TRBV12-3/TRBV12-4
J: TRBJ2-3
size: -
D: -

CDR3: CSATGGWYNEQFF
DNA: TGCAGTGCTACAGGGGGCTGGTACAATGAGCAGTTCTTC
V: TRBV20-1
J: TRBJ2-1
size: few
D: TRBD1

CDR3: CASSLLEREGSYEQYF
DNA: TGCGCCAGCAGCTTGTTGGAGCGGGAGGGCTCCTACGAGCAGTACTTC
V: TRBV5-1
J: TRBJ2-7
size: -
D: TRBD2

CDR3: CSALRGGLETQYF
DNA: TGCAGTGCGCTGCGGGGGGGCCTGGAGACCCAGTACTTC
V: TRBV20-1
J: TRBJ2-5
size: -
D: TRBD2

CDR3: CASSPGQGDFYGYTF
DNA: TGCGCCAGCAGCCCCGGACAGGGGGACTTCTATGGCTACACCTTC
V: TRBV4-3
J: TRBJ1-2
size: -
D: TRBD1

CDR3: CASGPGANTEAFF
DNA: TGTGCCAGCGGACCAGGGGCGAACACTGAAGCTTTCTTT
V: TRBV14
J: TRBJ1-1
size: few
D: -

CDR3: CSARLNIQYF
DNA: TGCAGTGCTAGGTTGAACATTCAGTACTTC
V: TRBV20-1
J: TRBJ2-4
size: many
D: -

CDR3: CASSQGLGAGGTTDTQYF
DNA: TGCGCCAGCAGCCAAGGCCTTGGGGCGGGGGGAACAACAGATACGCAGTATTTT
V: TRBV4-1
J: TRBJ2-3
size: -
D: TRBD2

CDR3: CASSPLGGEKLFF
DNA: TGTGCCAGCAGCCCCTTGGGAGGCGAAAAACTGTTTTTT
V: TRBV7-9
J: TRBJ1-4
size: few
D: -

CDR3: CASSLAVTGVRQETQYF
DNA: TGTGCCAGCAGCTTGGCGGTGACAGGGGTTCGGCAAGAGACCCAGTACTTC
V: TRBV5-5
J: TRBJ2-5
size: many
D: TRBD1

CDR3: CASSLAPAGSMNTEAFF
DNA: TGTGCCAGCAGCTTGGCCCCGGCAGGGAGTATGAACACTGAAGCTTTCTTT
V: TRBV5-5
J: TRBJ1-1
size: -
D: -

CDR3: CSAREGQGSPRYGYTF
DNA: TGCAGTGCTAGGGAGGGACAGGGGTCACCTCGGTATGGCTACACCTTC
V: TRBV20-1
J: TRBJ1-2
size: -
D: TRBD1

CDR3: CASVRTRGEQFF
DNA: TGTGCCTCTGTGAGGACCCGGGGTGAGCAGTTCTTC
V: TRBV30
J: TRBJ2-1
size: few
D: -

CDR3: CAITGTENYGYTF
DNA: TGTGCCATTACCGGGACAGAGAACTATGGCTACACCTTC
V: TRBV10-3
J: TRBJ1-2
size: -
D: TRBD1

CDR3: CASSPRTAPQYF
DNA: TGTGCCAGCAGTCCAAGGACTGCTCCGCAGTATTTT
V: TRBV27
J: TRBJ2-3
size: -
D: -

CDR3: CASSPQGAVVLQPQHF
DNA: TGTGCCAGCAGTCCACAGGGGGCGGTCGTTTTACAGCCCCAGCATTTT
V: TRBV6-2/TRBV6-3
J: TRBJ1-5
size: few
D: TRBD1

CDR3: CASTMLDRGHDIQYF
DNA: TGTGCCAGCACCATGCTCGACAGGGGGCATGACATTCAGTACTTC
V: TRBV2
J: TRBJ2-4
size: many
D: TRBD1

CDR3: CASRPRGGNYGYTF
DNA: TGTGCCAGCAGACCTCGGGGTGGTAACTATGGCTACACCTTC
V: TRBV6-6
J: TRBJ1-2
size: many
D: -

CDR3: CASSPSGQGNEKLFF
DNA: TGTGCCAGCTCACCCAGCGGACAGGGTAATGAAAAACTGTTTTTT
V: TRBV18
J: TRBJ1-4
size: -
D: TRBD1

CDR3: CACGQGAQPQHF
DNA: TGTGCCTGCGGACAGGGGGCTCAGCCCCAGCATTTT
V: TRBV30
J: TRBJ1-5
size: -
D: TRBD1

CDR3: CASSEIGQGFYNEQYF
DNA: TGTGCCAGCAGTGAAATTGGACAGGGTTTCTACAATGAGCAGTACTTC
V: TRBV2
J: TRBJ2-7
size: -
D: TRBD1

CDR3: CSVEYGFLKFF
DNA: TGCAGCGTTGAATACGGGTTCTTAAAGTTCTTC
V: TRBV29-1
J: TRBJ2-1
size: many
D: -

CDR3: CASTGLTLGETQYF
DNA: TGTGCCAGCACCGGACTAACCCTCGGGGAGACCCAGTACTTC
V: TRBV2
J: TRBJ2-5
size: -
D: -

CDR3: CASSQASVGGYTF
DNA: TGTGCCAGCAGCCAAGCCTCAGTTGGGGGCTACACCTTC
V: TRBV3-1
J: TRBJ1-2
size: few
D: -

CDR3: CASRSRGSRSSPLHF
DNA: TGTGCCAGCCGAAGCAGGGGATCCAGGAGTTCACCCCTCCACTTT
V: TRBV27
J: TRBJ1-6
size: -
D: -

CDR3: CASSHNLGGNEQFF
DNA: TGTGCCAGCAGCCATAATTTGGGGGGCAATGAGCAGTTCTTC
V: TRBV4-2
J: TRBJ2-1
size: -
D: -

CDR3: CSVEIGGPEAFF
DNA: TGCAGCGTTGAAATTGGGGGGCCCGAAGCTTTCTTT
V: TRBV29-1
J: TRBJ1-1
size: -
D: -

CDR3: CASSSDSTSADTQYF
DNA: TGTGCCAGCAGTTCCGACAGTACTAGCGCAGATACGCAGTATTTT
V: TRBV2
J: TRBJ2-3
size: -
D: TRBD2

CDR3: CASSWDTGNSGANVLTF
DNA: TGTGCCAGCAGCTGGGACACTGGAAACTCTGGGGCCAACGTCCTGACTTTC
V: TRBV7-9
J: TRBJ2-6
size: few
D: -

CDR3: CASSFQFRQYF
DNA: TGTGCCAGCAGTTTCCAATTTCGGCAGTACTTC
V: TRBV12-3/TRBV12-4
J: TRBJ2-7
size: -
D: -

CDR3: CASSYMAGFGSGASGYEQYF
DNA: TGTGCCAGCAGTTACATGGCGGGATTTGGATCGGGGGCTTCTGGGTACGAGCAGTACTTC
V: TRBV6-5
J: TRBJ2-7
size: few
D: -

CDR3: CASSRTAIQNTGELFF
DNA: TGTGCCAGCAGCAGAACAGCGATTCAGAACACCGGGGAGCTGTTTTTT
V: TRBV5-5
J: TRBJ2-2
size: -
D: -

CDR3: CSVSQGRSTEAFF
DNA: TGCAGCGTTTCCCAGGGGAGAAGCACTGAAGCTTTCTTT
V: TRBV29-1
J: TRBJ1-1
size: few
D: -

CDR3: CSARDLADRGAFF
DNA: TGCAGTGCTAGAGATCTCGCGGACAGGGGGGCTTTCTTT
V: TRBV20-1
J: TRBJ1-1
size: few
D: TRBD1

CDR3: CASSLRDSVPYNEQFF
DNA: TGTGCCAGCAGCTTGCGGGACAGTGTACCCTACAATGAGCAGTTCTTC
V: TRBV7-2
J: TRBJ2-1
size: -
D: -

CDR3: CASSEEVQPQHF
DNA: TGTGCCAGCAGTGAGGAAGTCCAGCCCCAGCATTTT
V: TRBV2
J: TRBJ1-5
size: few
D: -

CDR3: CAGRDRWDINQPQHF
DNA: TGTGCCGGCCGGGACAGATGGGACATCAATCAGCCCCAGCATTTT
V: TRBV19
J: TRBJ1-5
size: -
D: TRBD1

CDR3: CPSSLDRGLTDTQYF
DNA: TGTCCCAGCAGCTTGGACAGGGGCTTAACAGATACGCAGTATTTT
V: TRBV5-6
J: TRBJ2-3
size: -
D: TRBD1

CDR3: CASSVPPQETQYF
DNA: TGTGCCAGCAGTGTCCCCCCCCAAGAGACCCAGTACTTC
V: TRBV25-1
J: TRBJ2-5
size: -
D: -

CDR3: CSATSRLGSYNEQFF
DNA: TGCAGTGCTACCTCACGACTCGGCTCCTACAATGAGCAGTTCTTC
V: TRBV20-1
J: TRBJ2-1
size: -
D: -

CDR3: CASSLALPSTEAFF
DNA: TGTGCCAGCAGCTTAGCGCTACCGAGCACTGAAGCTTTCTTT
V: TRBV7-8
J: TRBJ1-1
size: -
D: -

CDR3: CASSWGGSTDTQYF
DNA: TGTGCCAGCAGTTGGGGGGGGAGCACAGATACGCAGTATTTT
V: TRBV6-6
J: TRBJ2-3
size: many
D: TRBD2

CDR3: CSARDRLAANTEAFF
DNA: TGCAGTGCTAGAGATCGACTTGCAGCGAACACTGAAGCTTTCTTT
V: TRBV20-1
J: TRBJ1-1
size: -
D: -

CDR3: CAWSTGRETQYF
DNA: TGTGCCTGGAGTACAGGGCGGGAGACCCAGTACTTC
V: TRBV30
J: TRBJ2-5
size: few
D: -

CDR3: CASSAASGLAKNIQYF
DNA: TGTGCCAGCAGCGCTGCTAGCGGGTTAGCCAAAAACATTCAGTACTTC
V: TRBV9
J: TRBJ2-4
size: -
D: TRBD2

CDR3: CSASLWGGLNTEAFF
DNA: TGCAGTGCTAGTCTTTGGGGGGGTTTGAACACTGAAGCTTTCTTT
V: TRBV20-1
J: TRBJ1-1
size: few
D: -

CDR3: CASSLSHSNIQYF
DNA: TGTGCCAGCAGTTTATCCCATTCAAACATTCAGTACTTC
V: TRBV28
J: TRBJ2-4
size: -
D: -

CDR3: CASGQGTTEAFF
DNA: TGTGCCAGCGGACAGGGGACAACTGAAGCTTTCTTT
V: TRBV2
J: TRBJ1-1
size: few
D: TRBD1

CDR3: CASSLSPGQGKGWTEAFF
DNA: TGTGCCAGCAGCTTAAGTCCGGGACAGGGAAAAGGTTGGACTGAAGCTTTCTTT
V: TRBV7-9
J: TRBJ1-1
size: -
D: TRBD1